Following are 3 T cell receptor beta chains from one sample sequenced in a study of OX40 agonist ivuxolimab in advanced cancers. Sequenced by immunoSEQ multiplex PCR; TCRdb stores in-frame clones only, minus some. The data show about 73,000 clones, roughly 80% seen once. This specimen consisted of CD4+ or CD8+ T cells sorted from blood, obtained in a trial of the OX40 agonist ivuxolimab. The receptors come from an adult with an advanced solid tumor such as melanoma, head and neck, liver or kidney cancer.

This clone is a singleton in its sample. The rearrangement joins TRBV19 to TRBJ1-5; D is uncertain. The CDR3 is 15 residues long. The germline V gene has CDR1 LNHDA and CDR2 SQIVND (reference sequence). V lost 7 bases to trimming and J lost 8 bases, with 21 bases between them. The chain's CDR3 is CASTLLLGITEPQHF. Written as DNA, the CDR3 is TGTGCCAGTACCCTCCTCTTGGGCATTACGGAGCCCCAGCATTTT.

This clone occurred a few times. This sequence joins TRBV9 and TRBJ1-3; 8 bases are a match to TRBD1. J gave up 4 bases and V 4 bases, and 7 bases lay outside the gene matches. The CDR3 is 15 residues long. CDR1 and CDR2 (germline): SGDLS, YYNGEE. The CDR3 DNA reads TGTGCCAGCAGCCCCCCGCGGACAGGGGGAAACACCATATATTTT. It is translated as CASSPPRTGGNTIYF. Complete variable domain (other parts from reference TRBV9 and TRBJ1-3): DSGVTQTPKHLITATGQRVTLRCSPRSGDLSVYWYQQSLDQGLQFLIQYYNGEERAKGNILERFSAQQFPDLHSELNLSSLELGDSALYFCASSPPRTGGNTIYFGEGSWLTVV.

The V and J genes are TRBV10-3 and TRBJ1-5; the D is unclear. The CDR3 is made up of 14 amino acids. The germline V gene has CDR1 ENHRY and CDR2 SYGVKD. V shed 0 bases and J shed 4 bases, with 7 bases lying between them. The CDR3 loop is CAISESEGNQPQHF. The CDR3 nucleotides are TGTGCCATCAGTGAGTCAGAGGGAAATCAGCCCCAGCATTTT.